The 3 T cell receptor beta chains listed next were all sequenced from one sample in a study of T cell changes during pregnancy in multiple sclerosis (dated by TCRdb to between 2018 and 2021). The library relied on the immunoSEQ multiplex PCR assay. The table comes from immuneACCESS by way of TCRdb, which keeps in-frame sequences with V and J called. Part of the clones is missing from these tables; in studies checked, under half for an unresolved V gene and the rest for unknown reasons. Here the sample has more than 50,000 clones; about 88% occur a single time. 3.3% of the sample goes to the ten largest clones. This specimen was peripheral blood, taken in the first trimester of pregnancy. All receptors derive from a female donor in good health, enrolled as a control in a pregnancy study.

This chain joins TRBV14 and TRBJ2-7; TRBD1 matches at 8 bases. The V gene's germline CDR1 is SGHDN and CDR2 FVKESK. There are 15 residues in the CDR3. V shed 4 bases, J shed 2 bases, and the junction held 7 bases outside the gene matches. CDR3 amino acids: CASSRGQVLTYEQYF. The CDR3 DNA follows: TGTGCCAGCAGCCGGGGACAGGTTCTCACCTACGAGCAGTACTTC.

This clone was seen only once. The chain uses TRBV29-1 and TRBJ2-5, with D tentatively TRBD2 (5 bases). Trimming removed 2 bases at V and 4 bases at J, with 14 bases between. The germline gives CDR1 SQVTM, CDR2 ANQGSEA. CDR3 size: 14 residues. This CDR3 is CSVEYGSRRETQYF. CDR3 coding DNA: TGCAGCGTTGAATATGGGAGCAGGCGAGAGACCCAGTACTTC.

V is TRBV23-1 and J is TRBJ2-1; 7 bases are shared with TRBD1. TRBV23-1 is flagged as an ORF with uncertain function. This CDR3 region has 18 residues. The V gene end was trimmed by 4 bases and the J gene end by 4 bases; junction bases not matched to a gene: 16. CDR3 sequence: CASSPLEPGQLTYNEQFF. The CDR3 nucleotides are TGCGCCAGCAGTCCGCTCGAACCGGGACAGTTAACATACAATGAGCAGTTCTTC.